This T cell receptor beta chain was sequenced during a study of T cell repertoires in cytomegalovirus infection. Study-level information: Public signatures in TCR beta pointed to CMV infection and matching HLA type. Regarding the study as a whole: HLA-C-restricted CMV clonotypes gave the most frequent clonotype in two of eight donors. There were carriers of CMV plus the relevant HLA, and cumulative public TCR beta family frequency identified them.

The CDR3 contains 19 residues. The trim removed 3 bases at V and 7 bases at J, leaving 20 bases unmatched. TCRdb called the reads again in MiXCR, with one record for every CDR3 protein. The sample yields about 130,000 distinct CDR3 sequences, 20% to 30% seen once. With regard to this clonotype: The antigen is undetermined.

The specimen was PBMCs, sequenced either directly or after in vitro stimulation (not recorded which). This chain connects TRBV12-3 or TRBV12-4 to TRBJ2-1; 8 nucleotides line up with TRBD2. The TCR was taken from a human donor in good health (CMV status not recorded). Some clones in this sample may be carry-over from other donors' samples. The CDR3 sequence: CASSFIGGERASRFNEQFF. In DNA form, the CDR3 reads TGTGCCAGCAGTTTCATCGGGGGGGAGCGGGCCTCACGCTTTAATGAGCAGTTCTTC.